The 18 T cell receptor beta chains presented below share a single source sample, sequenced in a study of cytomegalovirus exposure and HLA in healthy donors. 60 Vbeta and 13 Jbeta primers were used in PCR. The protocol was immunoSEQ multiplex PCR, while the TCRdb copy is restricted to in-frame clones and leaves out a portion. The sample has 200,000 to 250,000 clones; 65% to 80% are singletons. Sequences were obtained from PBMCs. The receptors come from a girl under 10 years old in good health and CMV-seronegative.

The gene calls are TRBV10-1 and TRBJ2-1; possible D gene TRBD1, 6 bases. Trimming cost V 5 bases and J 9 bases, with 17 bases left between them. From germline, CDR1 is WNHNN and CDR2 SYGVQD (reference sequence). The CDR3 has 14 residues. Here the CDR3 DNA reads TGCGCCAGCAGTATGACAGGACCTAGGGGTGAGCAGTTCTTC. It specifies CASSMTGPRGEQFF.

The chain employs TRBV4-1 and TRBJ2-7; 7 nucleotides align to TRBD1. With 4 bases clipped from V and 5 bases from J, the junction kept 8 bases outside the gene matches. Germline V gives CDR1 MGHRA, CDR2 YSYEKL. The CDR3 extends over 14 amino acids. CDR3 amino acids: CASSLRQGPNEQYF. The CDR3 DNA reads TGCGCCAGCAGCCTCCGACAGGGCCCCAACGAGCAGTACTTC.

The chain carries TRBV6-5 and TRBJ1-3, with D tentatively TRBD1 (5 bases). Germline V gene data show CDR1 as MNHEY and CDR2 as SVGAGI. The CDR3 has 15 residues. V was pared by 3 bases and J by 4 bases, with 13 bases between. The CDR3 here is CASSYNGALGNTIYF. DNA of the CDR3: TGTGCCAGCAGTTATAATGGGGCCCTCGGAAACACCATATATTTT.

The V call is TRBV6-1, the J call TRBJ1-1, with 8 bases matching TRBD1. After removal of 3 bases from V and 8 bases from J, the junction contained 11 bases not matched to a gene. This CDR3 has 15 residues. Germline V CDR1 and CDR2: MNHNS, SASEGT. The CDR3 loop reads CASSEQGAQIREAFF. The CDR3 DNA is TGTGCCAGCAGTGAGCAGGGGGCGCAGATTAGGGAAGCTTTCTTT.

This CDR3 is CASSLVGYGGAQGTQYF. The CDR3 DNA sequence: TGCGCCAGCAGCTTGGTTGGTTACGGGGGGGCGCAAGGTACGCAGTATTTT. The chain carries TRBV5-1 and TRBJ2-3; 8 bases map to TRBD2. J gave up 8 bases and V 0 bases, and 14 bases lay outside the gene matches. This CDR3 spans 17 amino acids. The germline V gene has CDR1 SGHRS and CDR2 YFSETQ.

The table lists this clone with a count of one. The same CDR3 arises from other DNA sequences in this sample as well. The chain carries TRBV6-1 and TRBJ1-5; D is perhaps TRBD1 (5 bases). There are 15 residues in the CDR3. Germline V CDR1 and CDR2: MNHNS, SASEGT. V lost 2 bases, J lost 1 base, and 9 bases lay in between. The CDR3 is CASSERGVSNQPQHF. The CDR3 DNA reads TGTGCCAGCAGTGAACGGGGGGTAAGCAATCAGCCCCAGCATTTT.

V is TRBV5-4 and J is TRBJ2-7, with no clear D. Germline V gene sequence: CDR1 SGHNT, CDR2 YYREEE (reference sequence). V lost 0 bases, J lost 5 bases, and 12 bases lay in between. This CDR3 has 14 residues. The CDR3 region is CASSLGIDPDEQYF. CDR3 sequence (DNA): TGTGCCAGCAGCTTGGGCATAGATCCTGACGAGCAGTACTTC.

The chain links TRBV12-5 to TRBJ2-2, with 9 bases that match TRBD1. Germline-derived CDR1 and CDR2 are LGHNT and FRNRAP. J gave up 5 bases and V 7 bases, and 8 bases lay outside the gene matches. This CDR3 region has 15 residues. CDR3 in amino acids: CASAPGQGGTGELFF. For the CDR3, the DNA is TGTGCTAGTGCCCCGGGACAGGGCGGGACCGGGGAGCTGTTTTTT.

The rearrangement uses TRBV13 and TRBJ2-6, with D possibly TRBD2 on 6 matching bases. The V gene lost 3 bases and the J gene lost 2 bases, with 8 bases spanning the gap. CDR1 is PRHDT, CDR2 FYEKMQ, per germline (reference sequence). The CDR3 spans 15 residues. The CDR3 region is CASSFRRAGANVLTF. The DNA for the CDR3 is TGTGCCAGCAGCTTCAGGAGGGCTGGGGCCAACGTCCTGACTTTC.

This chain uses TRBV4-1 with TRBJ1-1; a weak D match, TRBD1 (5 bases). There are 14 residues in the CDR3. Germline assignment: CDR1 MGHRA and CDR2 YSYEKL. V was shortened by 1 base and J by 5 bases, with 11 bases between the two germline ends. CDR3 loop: CASSQVWGMTEAFF. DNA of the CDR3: TGCGCCAGCAGCCAAGTCTGGGGCATGACTGAAGCTTTCTTT.

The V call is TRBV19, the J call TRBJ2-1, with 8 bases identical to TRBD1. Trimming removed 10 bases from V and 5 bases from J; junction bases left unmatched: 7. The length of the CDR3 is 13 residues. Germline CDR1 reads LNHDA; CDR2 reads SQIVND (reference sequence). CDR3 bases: TGTGCCACTACGACAGGGGTGGACAATGAGCAGTTCTTC. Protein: CATTTGVDNEQFF.

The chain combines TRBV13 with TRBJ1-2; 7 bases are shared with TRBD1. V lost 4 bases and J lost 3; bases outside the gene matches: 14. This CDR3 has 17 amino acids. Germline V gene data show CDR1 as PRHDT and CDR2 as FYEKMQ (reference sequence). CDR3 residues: CASSSHTNRGRDYGYTF. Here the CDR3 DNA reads TGTGCCAGCAGCTCCCATACTAACAGGGGAAGGGACTATGGCTACACCTTC.

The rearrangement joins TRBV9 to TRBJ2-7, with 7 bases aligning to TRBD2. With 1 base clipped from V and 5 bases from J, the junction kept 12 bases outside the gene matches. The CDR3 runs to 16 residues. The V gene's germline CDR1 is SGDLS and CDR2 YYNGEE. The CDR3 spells CASSVYVTAGADEQYF. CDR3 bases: TGTGCCAGCAGCGTATACGTTACGGCGGGAGCGGACGAGCAGTACTTC.

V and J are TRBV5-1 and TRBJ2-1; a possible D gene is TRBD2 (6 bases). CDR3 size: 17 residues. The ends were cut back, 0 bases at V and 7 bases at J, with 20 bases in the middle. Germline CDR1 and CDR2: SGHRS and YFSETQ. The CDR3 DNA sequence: TGCGCCAGCAGCTTGGTCGTGCTCGCGGGGATGGGGAATGAGCAGTTCTTC. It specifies CASSLVVLAGMGNEQFF.

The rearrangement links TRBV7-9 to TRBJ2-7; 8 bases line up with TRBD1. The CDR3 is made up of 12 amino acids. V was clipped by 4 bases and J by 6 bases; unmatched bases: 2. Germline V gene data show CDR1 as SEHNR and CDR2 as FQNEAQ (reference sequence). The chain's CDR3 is CASSWDRTEQYF. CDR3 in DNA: TGTGCCAGCAGCTGGGACAGGACCGAGCAGTACTTC.

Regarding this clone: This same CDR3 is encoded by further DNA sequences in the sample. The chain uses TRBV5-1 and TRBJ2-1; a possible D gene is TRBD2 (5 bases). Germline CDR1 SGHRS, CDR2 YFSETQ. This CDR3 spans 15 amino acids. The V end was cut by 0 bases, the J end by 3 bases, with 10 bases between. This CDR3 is CASSLGLAIYNEQFF. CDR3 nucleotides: TGCGCCAGCAGCTTGGGGCTAGCTATCTACAATGAGCAGTTCTTC.

This chain's CDR3 is CASSLGTSGTGELFF. The CDR3 DNA is TGTGCCAGCAGCTTAGGGACTAGCGGGACCGGGGAGCTGTTTTTT. The rearrangement links TRBV7-2 to TRBJ2-2; 11 bases align to TRBD2. The CDR3 is 15 amino acids. With V trimmed by 1 base and J by 5 bases, 0 bases remained unmatched. CDR1 and CDR2 from the germline V gene are SGHTA and FQGNSA.

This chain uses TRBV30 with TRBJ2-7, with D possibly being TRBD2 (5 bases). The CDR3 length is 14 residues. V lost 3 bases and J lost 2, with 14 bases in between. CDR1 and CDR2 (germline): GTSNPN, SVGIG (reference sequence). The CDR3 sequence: CAWSLGLAPYEQYF. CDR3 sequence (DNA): TGTGCCTGGAGCCTAGGGCTAGCTCCCTACGAGCAGTACTTC.